Listed below are T cell receptor beta chains from one sample, sequenced in a study of blood T cell repertoires in COVID-19. Profiling relied on immunoSEQ multiplex PCR, and the TCRdb table lists in-frame clones only, not all of them. Of under 35,000 clones detected, about 90% appear once; the ten largest clones hold more than 13%. The sample was peripheral blood. These receptor sequences come from a man aged 60 to 69 with active COVID-19. CDR3s include the opening cysteine and the closing phenylalanine or tryptophan. A D gene is named only where the DNA matches it firmly. Where a row states a size, it is once, few, many or the class of an expanded clone; other rows omit it.

D gene: .; clone size: .; V gene: TRBV10-2; J gene: TRBJ2-7; CDR3 length: 11; CDR3 protein: CASSQGGEQYF; CDR3 DNA: TGCGCCAGCAGTCAGGGAGGCGAGCAGTACTTC
D gene: TRBD1; clone size: few; V gene: TRBV5-6; J gene: TRBJ2-5; CDR3 length: 16; CDR3 protein: CASSNRTGWLGETQYF; CDR3 DNA: TGTGCCAGCAGCAATCGGACAGGGTGGTTGGGGGAGACCCAGTACTTC
D gene: .; clone size: .; V gene: TRBV5-5; J gene: TRBJ2-7; CDR3 length: 15; CDR3 protein: CASSLGVGGSYEQYF; CDR3 DNA: TGTGCCAGCAGCTTGGGAGTAGGGGGTTCCTACGAGCAGTACTTC
D gene: .; clone size: .; V gene: TRBV18; J gene: TRBJ1-5; CDR3 length: 14; CDR3 protein: CASSPVPNNQPQHF; CDR3 DNA: TGTGCCAGCTCACCAGTCCCCAACAATCAGCCCCAGCATTTT
D gene: .; clone size: once; V gene: TRBV7-2; J gene: TRBJ2-2; CDR3 length: 14; CDR3 protein: CASSLYRDTGELFF; CDR3 DNA: TGTGCCAGCAGCTTATATCGAGATACCGGGGAGCTGTTTTTT
D gene: TRBD1; clone size: .; V gene: TRBV11-3; J gene: TRBJ2-1; CDR3 length: 16; CDR3 protein: CASSPPGQGFGNEQFF; CDR3 DNA: TGTGCCAGCAGCCCGCCGGGACAGGGATTTGGCAATGAGCAGTTCTTC
D gene: .; clone size: .; V gene: TRBV7-9; J gene: TRBJ2-1; CDR3 length: 12; CDR3 protein: CASKGGSNEQFF; CDR3 DNA: TGTGCCAGCAAAGGAGGGTCCAATGAGCAGTTCTTC
D gene: TRBD2; clone size: once; V gene: TRBV5-4; J gene: TRBJ2-1; CDR3 length: 17; CDR3 protein: CASSVGLVGFQLNEQFF; CDR3 DNA: TGTGCCAGCAGCGTCGGACTAGTTGGTTTTCAGTTGAATGAGCAGTTCTTC
D gene: TRBD1; clone size: .; V gene: TRBV6-5; J gene: TRBJ2-5; CDR3 length: 13; CDR3 protein: CASSRQGGETQYF; CDR3 DNA: TGTGCCAGCAGTCGACAGGGTGGCGAGACCCAGTACTTC
D gene: TRBD2; clone size: once; V gene: TRBV5-4; J gene: TRBJ2-2; CDR3 length: 16; CDR3 protein: CASTPGRGGGTGELFF; CDR3 DNA: TGTGCCAGCACCCCGGGGAGGGGCGGGGGCACCGGGGAGCTGTTTTTT
D gene: TRBD2; clone size: .; V gene: TRBV5-8; J gene: TRBJ2-4; CDR3 length: 13; CDR3 protein: CASSMGLYNIQYF; CDR3 DNA: TGTGCCAGCAGCATGGGACTATATAACATTCAGTACTTC
D gene: TRBD1; clone size: .; V gene: TRBV3-1/TRBV3-2; J gene: TRBJ1-2; CDR3 length: 15; CDR3 protein: CASSNRQGESYGYTF; CDR3 DNA: TGTGCCAGCAGCAACCGTCAGGGGGAGAGCTATGGCTACACCTTC
D gene: TRBD2; clone size: .; V gene: TRBV27; J gene: TRBJ2-1; CDR3 length: 15; CDR3 protein: CASSPGVAGYNEQFF; CDR3 DNA: TGTGCCAGCAGCCCCGGGGTAGCGGGGTACAATGAGCAGTTCTTC
D gene: .; clone size: .; V gene: TRBV27; J gene: TRBJ2-3; CDR3 length: 14; CDR3 protein: CASSLSEGADTQYF; CDR3 DNA: TGTGCCAGCAGTTTATCGGAGGGTGCAGATACGCAGTATTTT
D gene: TRBD1; clone size: once; V gene: TRBV6-6; J gene: TRBJ1-2; CDR3 length: 15; CDR3 protein: CASRAPTGNGYGYTF; CDR3 DNA: TGTGCCAGCAGAGCACCGACAGGGAACGGCTATGGCTACACCTTC
D gene: TRBD2; clone size: few; V gene: TRBV4-1; J gene: TRBJ2-2; CDR3 length: 15; CDR3 protein: CASSQVSREFGELFF; CDR3 DNA: TGCGCCAGCAGCCAAGTCTCGCGGGAGTTCGGGGAGCTGTTTTTT
D gene: TRBD1; clone size: .; V gene: TRBV14; J gene: TRBJ2-7; CDR3 length: 15; CDR3 protein: CASSQATGGINEQYF; CDR3 DNA: TGTGCCAGCAGCCAAGCTACAGGGGGCATCAACGAGCAGTACTTC
D gene: .; clone size: .; V gene: TRBV6-5; J gene: TRBJ2-7; CDR3 length: 13; CDR3 protein: CASSYADSYEQYF; CDR3 DNA: TGTGCCAGCAGTTACGCAGACAGTTATGAGCAGTACTTC
D gene: .; clone size: few; V gene: TRBV7-2; J gene: TRBJ2-7; CDR3 length: 15; CDR3 protein: CASSLEGQGGYEQYF; CDR3 DNA: TGTGCCAGCAGCTTAGAGGGCCAGGGGGGCTACGAGCAGTACTTC
D gene: .; clone size: .; V gene: TRBV9; J gene: TRBJ1-1; CDR3 length: 14; CDR3 protein: CASSAHLGATEAFF; CDR3 DNA: TGTGCCAGCAGCGCCCATTTAGGGGCCACTGAAGCTTTCTTT
D gene: TRBD2; clone size: .; V gene: TRBV11-2; J gene: TRBJ2-3; CDR3 length: 14; CDR3 protein: CASSFLAGVHTQYF; CDR3 DNA: TGTGCCAGCAGCTTTCTAGCGGGAGTACATACGCAGTATTTT
D gene: .; clone size: .; V gene: TRBV18; J gene: TRBJ1-2; CDR3 length: 15; CDR3 protein: CASSPPQGRNYGYTF; CDR3 DNA: TGTGCCAGCTCACCACCGCAGGGTAGGAACTATGGCTACACCTTC
D gene: TRBD1; clone size: .; V gene: TRBV6-5; J gene: TRBJ2-7; CDR3 length: 15; CDR3 protein: CASSRDRGSLSEQYF; CDR3 DNA: TGTGCCAGCAGTCGCGACAGGGGCTCGCTCTCCGAGCAGTACTTC
D gene: .; clone size: .; V gene: TRBV9; J gene: TRBJ2-1; CDR3 length: 14; CDR3 protein: CASSVREGYNEQFF; CDR3 DNA: TGTGCCAGCAGCGTACGGGAAGGATACAATGAGCAGTTCTTC
D gene: .; clone size: .; V gene: TRBV5-1; J gene: TRBJ1-3; CDR3 length: 14; CDR3 protein: CAITYGDSGNTIYF; CDR3 DNA: TGCGCCATCACCTACGGGGACTCTGGAAACACCATATATTTT
D gene: .; clone size: .; V gene: TRBV3-1/TRBV3-2; J gene: TRBJ2-2; CDR3 length: 11; CDR3 protein: CASRRMGELFF; CDR3 DNA: TGTGCCAGCAGGAGAATGGGGGAGCTGTTTTTT
D gene: .; clone size: few; V gene: TRBV3-1/TRBV3-2; J gene: TRBJ1-3; CDR3 length: 13; CDR3 protein: CASGHRSGNTIYF; CDR3 DNA: TGTGCGTCTGGACACCGCTCTGGAAACACCATATATTTT
D gene: TRBD1; clone size: .; V gene: TRBV29-1; J gene: TRBJ1-1; CDR3 length: 12; CDR3 protein: CSVGTGETEAFF; CDR3 DNA: TGCAGCGTCGGGACAGGGGAGACTGAAGCTTTCTTT
D gene: TRBD1; clone size: .; V gene: TRBV7-2; J gene: TRBJ2-1; CDR3 length: 14; CDR3 protein: CASSRDRAGNEQFF; CDR3 DNA: TGTGCCAGCAGCCGGGACAGGGCGGGGAATGAGCAGTTCTTC
D gene: TRBD1; clone size: once; V gene: TRBV7-8; J gene: TRBJ1-1; CDR3 length: 18; CDR3 protein: CASSSPQGSLLSASEAFF; CDR3 DNA: TGTGCCAGCAGCAGCCCACAGGGGAGCCTATTGTCCGCTTCTGAAGCTTTCTTT
D gene: TRBD2; clone size: .; V gene: TRBV18; J gene: TRBJ2-7; CDR3 length: 16; CDR3 protein: CASSPLLTSEAYEQYF; CDR3 DNA: TGTGCCAGCTCACCACTACTGACTAGCGAAGCCTACGAGCAGTACTTC
D gene: .; clone size: .; V gene: TRBV9; J gene: TRBJ2-5; CDR3 length: 14; CDR3 protein: CASSWTSRGETQYF; CDR3 DNA: TGTGCCAGCAGTTGGACTAGTAGGGGGGAGACCCAGTACTTC
D gene: TRBD1; clone size: .; V gene: TRBV27; J gene: TRBJ1-5; CDR3 length: 16; CDR3 protein: CASSTLDRGAIQPQHF; CDR3 DNA: TGTGCCAGCAGCACCCTAGACAGGGGGGCGATTCAGCCCCAGCATTTT
D gene: .; clone size: .; V gene: TRBV5-1; J gene: TRBJ2-1; CDR3 length: 14; CDR3 protein: CASSLDGSYNEQFF; CDR3 DNA: TGCGCCAGCAGCTTGGACGGCTCCTACAATGAGCAGTTCTTC
D gene: TRBD1; clone size: .; V gene: TRBV29-1; J gene: TRBJ1-4; CDR3 length: 13; CDR3 protein: CSVATGGDEKLFF; CDR3 DNA: TGCAGCGTCGCGACAGGGGGCGATGAAAAACTGTTTTTT
D gene: TRBD1; clone size: .; V gene: TRBV4-1; J gene: TRBJ2-1; CDR3 length: 17; CDR3 protein: CASSQLGDRGPLNEQFF; CDR3 DNA: TGCGCCAGCAGCCAATTAGGGGACAGGGGGCCTCTCAATGAGCAGTTCTTC
D gene: .; clone size: .; V gene: TRBV3-1/TRBV3-2; J gene: TRBJ1-1; CDR3 length: 15; CDR3 protein: CASSQVSGVYTEAFF; CDR3 DNA: TGTGCCAGCAGCCAAGTATCTGGAGTTTACACTGAAGCTTTCTTT
D gene: TRBD1; clone size: .; V gene: TRBV10-3; J gene: TRBJ1-2; CDR3 length: 17; CDR3 protein: CAISEIQGLINNYGYTF; CDR3 DNA: TGTGCCATCAGTGAGATACAGGGGCTGATTAATAACTATGGCTACACCTTC
D gene: .; clone size: .; V gene: TRBV2; J gene: TRBJ2-2; CDR3 length: 11; CDR3 protein: CASHSGGELFF; CDR3 DNA: TGTGCCAGCCATTCGGGCGGGGAGCTGTTTTTT
D gene: TRBD2; clone size: .; V gene: TRBV15; J gene: TRBJ2-5; CDR3 length: 13; CDR3 protein: CATAGGSRETQYF; CDR3 DNA: TGTGCCACCGCTGGCGGGAGTAGGGAGACCCAGTACTTC
D gene: .; clone size: .; V gene: TRBV12-3/TRBV12-4; J gene: TRBJ1-1; CDR3 length: 13; CDR3 protein: CASSPRRNTEAFF; CDR3 DNA: TGTGCCAGCAGTCCCCGTCGGAACACTGAAGCTTTCTTT
D gene: .; clone size: .; V gene: TRBV5-4; J gene: TRBJ2-3; CDR3 length: 15; CDR3 protein: CASSWKEQGTDTQYF; CDR3 DNA: TGTGCCAGCAGCTGGAAGGAGCAAGGCACAGATACGCAGTATTTT